The 20 T cell receptor beta chains listed next were all sequenced from one sample in a study of response to subunit inactivated influenza vaccine. Each CDR3 protein gets one entry after TCRdb re-called the RT-PCR reads with MiXCR. The sample yields over 750,000 distinct CDR3 sequences, 21% seen once. Sequencing used PBMCs from blood, obtained 4 to 6 days after vaccination. The source of these receptors is a man aged 50-59 years who received an inactivated influenza vaccine.

This chain connects TRBV7-9 to TRBJ2-4; 7 bases fit TRBD1. Losses at the gene ends were 4 bases for V and 1 base for J; bases not matched to a gene: 4. The CDR3 has 15 amino acids. The V gene's germline CDR1 is SEHNR and CDR2 FQNEAQ (reference sequence). The CDR3 loop reads CASSSTGMAKNIQYF. The CDR3 nucleotides are TGTGCCAGCAGCTCGACAGGGATGGCCAAAAACATTCAGTACTTC.

The chain joins TRBV7-3 to TRBJ1-1; the D is unclear. CDR3 length equals 13 residues. CDR1 SGHTA and CDR2 FQGTGA come from the germline V gene. V was pared by 5 bases and J by 3 bases, with 10 bases between. The CDR3 coding sequence is TGTGCCAGCAGCCAAGCTAGGTACACTGAAGCTTTCTTT. It codes for CASSQARYTEAFF. Looking up the rest from reference TRBV7-3 and TRBJ1-1 gives the full variable domain: GAGVSQTPSNKVTEKGKYVELRCDPISGHTALYWYRQSLGQGPEFLIYFQGTGAADDSGLPNDRFFAVRPEGSVSTLKIQRTERGDSAVYLCASSQARYTEAFFGQGTRLTVV.

This clonotype was counted only a few times. J is TRBJ2-5 and V is TRBV15; no reliable D call. CDR3 length: 13 residues. Germline lookup yields CDR1 LNHNV and CDR2 YYDKDF (reference sequence). V lost 0 bases and J 5 bases, leaving 7 bases between the germline ends. The CDR3 here is CATSRDVRETQYF. CDR3 bases: TGTGCCACCAGCAGAGACGTTCGCGAGACCCAGTACTTC.

This clonotype was counted only a few times. The chain joins TRBV20-1 to TRBJ2-1; 8 nucleotides align to TRBD2. CDR1 DFQATT and CDR2 SNEGSKA come from the germline V gene (reference sequence). V was clipped by 0 bases and J by 4 bases; unmatched bases: 11. This CDR3 has 17 amino acids. The CDR3: CSARDRLAGTIYNEQFF. Written as DNA, the CDR3 is TGCAGTGCTAGAGATCGGTTAGCGGGAACAATTTACAATGAGCAGTTCTTC.

On this clonotype itself: A much more abundant neighbour one base away suggests this may be a read error. V gene TRBV4-1 combines with J gene TRBJ2-7, with D perhaps matching TRBD2 (5 bases). CDR1 MGHRA and CDR2 YSYEKL come from the germline V gene. Trimming took 8 bases from V and 5 from J, leaving 16 bases between them. This CDR3 region has 13 residues. CDR3 in amino acids: CASPNGLYHEQYF. CDR3 bases: TGCGCCAGCCCTAACGGACTGTACCACGAGCAGTACTTC.

This chain links TRBV3-1 with TRBJ2-5; TRBD1 agrees at 9 bases. Germline CDR1 and CDR2: LGHDT and YNNKEL (reference sequence). There are 15 residues in the CDR3. V trimming: 3 bases; J trimming: 3 bases; junction bases outside the gene matches: 5. This CDR3 is CASSHFGTGKETQYF. The CDR3 DNA reads as TGTGCCAGCAGCCACTTCGGGACAGGGAAAGAGACCCAGTACTTC.

The V gene is TRBV5-1, the J gene TRBJ1-1, with D unclear. CDR1 is SGHRS, CDR2 YFSETQ, per germline. The CDR3 length is 13 residues. With 4 bases removed from V and 1 base from J, the gap between germline ends came to 8 bases. The CDR3 DNA sequence: TGCGCCAGCAGCGAAACAACGAACACTGAAGCTTTCTTT. Protein product: CASSETTNTEAFF.

V gene TRBV4-1 combines with J gene TRBJ1-2; 9 bases match TRBD1. The junction had 8 bases not matched to a gene; V was cut back by 0 bases and J by 0 bases. Looked up from germline, CDR1 is MGHRA and CDR2 is YSYEKL. The CDR3 consists of 18 residues. CDR3 sequence reads: CASSQEFRTGVSNYGYTF. DNA of the CDR3: TGCGCCAGCAGCCAAGAGTTCCGGACAGGGGTATCTAACTATGGCTACACCTTC.

The chain couples TRBV20-1 to TRBJ2-3, with D maybe TRBD2 (5 bases). The CDR3 has 14 amino acids. CDR1 is DFQATT and CDR2 is SNEGSKA in the germline V gene (reference sequence). V was trimmed by 6 bases and J by 3 bases, leaving 16 bases between them. This CDR3 is CSAAASWRTDTQYF. CDR3 nucleotide sequence: TGCAGTGCCGCCGCTAGCTGGAGAACAGATACGCAGTATTTT.

This clonotype came up a few times. The chain's CDR3 is CASSYGRGGKDYEQYF. CDR3 DNA: TGTGCCAGCAGTTACGGGAGGGGTGGTAAGGACTACGAGCAGTACTTC. The V gene is TRBV6-5, the J gene TRBJ2-7, with 7 nucleotides matching TRBD2. Germline assignment: CDR1 MNHEY and CDR2 SVGAGI. V shed 2 bases and J 3 bases; nucleotides not matched to a gene: 10. This CDR3 is built from 16 residues.

The chain has TRBV12-3 or TRBV12-4 and TRBJ2-1; no definite D call. The CDR3 extends over 11 amino acids. V dropped 1 base and J dropped 10 bases, with 5 bases sitting between them. In nucleotides, the CDR3 is TGTGCCAGCAGTTTAGGAACGGAGCAGTTCTTC. Its protein is CASSLGTEQFF.

J is TRBJ2-7 and V is TRBV7-2; tentatively, D is TRBD2 (6 bases). The germline gives CDR1 SGHTA, CDR2 FQGNSA. V lost 5 bases and J lost 2, with 16 bases in between. The CDR3 is made up of 15 amino acids. The CDR3 DNA is TGTGCCAGCAGCCCCGAGGCTAGCGCAGCCTACGAGCAGTACTTC. It yields the protein CASSPEASAAYEQYF.

There are a few counts of this clonotype. CDR3 protein: CASSLEWGPYEQYF. The CDR3 nucleotides read TGTGCCAGCAGCTTAGAATGGGGTCCCTACGAGCAGTACTTC. This chain uses TRBV7-9 with TRBJ2-7; D is uncertain. This CDR3 is 14 amino acids long. V gave up 1 base and J gave up 2 bases, with 9 bases separating them. Per the germline V gene, CDR1 is SEHNR and CDR2 is FQNEAQ (reference sequence).

This rearrangement joins TRBV13 to TRBJ1-2, with 10 nucleotides matching TRBD1. Germline V CDR1 and CDR2: PRHDT, FYEKMQ (reference sequence). The CDR3 loop spans 14 amino acids. The trim removed 5 bases at V and 6 bases at J, leaving 6 bases unmatched. CDR3: CASSQRTGGHGYTF. The CDR3 DNA is TGTGCCAGCAGCCAAAGGACAGGGGGTCATGGCTACACCTTC. The entire variable domain, with the rest obtained from reference TRBV13 and TRBJ1-2, is as follows: AAGVIQSPRHLIKEKRETATLKCYPIPRHDTVYWYQQGPGQDPQFLISFYEKMQSDKGSIPDRFSAQQFSDYHSELNMSSLELGDSALYFCASSQRTGGHGYTFGSGTRLTVV.

The genes are TRBV24-1 and TRBJ2-5; possible D gene TRBD1, 5 bases. V lost 4 bases, J lost 1 base, and 15 bases lay in between. The CDR3 consists of 16 residues. CDR1 and CDR2 (germline): KGHDR, SFDVKD. The CDR3 nucleotides are TGTGCCACCAGTGACCCACCGACAGCTTCCCAAGAGACCCAGTACTTC. Its protein is CATSDPPTASQETQYF.

The sample holds a few counts of this clonotype. V gene TRBV20-1 combines with J gene TRBJ1-5, with D maybe TRBD1 (5 bases). Germline V gene lookup returns CDR1 DFQATT and CDR2 SNEGSKA (reference sequence). The V end lost 7 bases, the J end lost 0 bases, and 13 bases lay between the germline ends. The CDR3 spans 14 residues. The CDR3 region has the DNA TGCAGTGGGGGGAGAGAGAATAGCAATCAGCCCCAGCATTTT. Translation: CSGGRENSNQPQHF.

This clonotype was seen a few times. V and J are TRBV12-3 or TRBV12-4 and TRBJ1-6; possibly TRBD1 for D (5 bases). The V end was cut by 4 bases, the J end by 9 bases, with 16 bases between. The CDR3 runs to 15 residues. CDR3 sequence reads: CASSYTGLQGSPLHF. The CDR3 nucleotides are TGTGCCAGCAGTTACACCGGGCTTCAGGGTTCACCCCTCCACTTT.

This rearrangement joins TRBV6-5 to TRBJ1-3; TRBD1 might be the D (6 bases). This CDR3 has 16 amino acids. CDR1 is MNHEY and CDR2 is SVGAGI in the germline V gene. The V gene lost 2 bases and the J gene lost 4 bases, with 15 bases spanning the gap. This CDR3 reads CASSYGAWGPGNTIYF. The CDR3 DNA follows: TGTGCCAGCAGTTACGGTGCTTGGGGGCCAGGAAACACCATATATTTT.

This clonotype has more than one count but fewer than ten. The chain couples TRBV24-1 to TRBJ1-1; 10 bases fit TRBD1. From germline, CDR1 is KGHDR and CDR2 SFDVKD. This CDR3 is 15 amino acids long. The V and J ends lost 2 bases and 5 bases, in that order; junction bases with no gene match: 4. Here the CDR3 reads CATSDSGQGSTEAFF. The CDR3 DNA reads as TGTGCCACCAGTGATTCGGGACAGGGGAGTACTGAAGCTTTCTTT.

This clonotype was counted a few times. The V and J genes are TRBV7-2 and TRBJ2-3, with a tentative D call TRBD2 (5 bases). Between the trimmed V and J ends, which lost 5 bases and 2 bases, there was a span of 14 bases. This CDR3 has 15 residues. Germline V gene data show CDR1 as SGHTA and CDR2 as FQGNSA. CDR3 bases: TGTGCCAGCAGCCAAACTAGGCACCACACAGATACGCAGTATTTT. This encodes CASSQTRHHTDTQYF.